The rows below give T cell receptor beta chains drawn from one sample of a study of T-cell memory formation after mild COVID-19. TCRdb re-called the 5' RACE reads with MiXCR, one entry per CDR3 protein. The sample lists roughly 580,000 distinct CDR3 sequences, roughly 18% occurring once. The sample consisted of PBMCs or a T cell subset sorted from them (not recorded which). The receptors shown here come from an adult woman who had mild COVID-19 (a few samples of this study predate the infection). Cell type and time point are not known. The conserved cysteine and the conserved F or W are not part of the CDR3 here. The order of the fields is CDR3 length, V gene, J gene, CDR3 protein.

>13|TRBV12-3/TRBV12-4|TRBJ2-1
ASSGRDRSYNEQF
>10|TRBV4-1|TRBJ1-3
ASSQGVNTIY
>11|TRBV20-1|TRBJ1-1
SAWTGQDTEAF
>11|TRBV7-8|TRBJ1-2
ASSLGQPNGYT
>13|TRBV4-1|TRBJ2-5
ASSQDSVRLETQY
>11|TRBV3-1|TRBJ2-5
ASSGDYRETQY
>11|TRBV27|TRBJ1-2
ASSLTGKDGYT
>13|TRBV4-2|TRBJ2-5
ASSRPYDQWETQY
>12|TRBV24-1|TRBJ2-7
ATSDGTREDEQY
>13|TRBV5-1|TRBJ2-5
ASSLEGLAHGEQY
>11|TRBV30|TRBJ2-1
ALLQGAMNEQF
>12|TRBV7-8|TRBJ1-1
ASSSNRGHTEAF
>13|TRBV18|TRBJ2-1
ASSPGPGEHNEQF
>13|TRBV5-1|TRBJ2-5
ASSLFGTGIETQY
>12|TRBV7-6|TRBJ2-2
ASSLEEFTGELF
>9|TRBV30|TRBJ1-2
AWNRNYGYT
>14|TRBV29-1|TRBJ2-2
SVEDRLAENTGELF
>14|TRBV5-1|TRBJ2-3
ASSLFKGPGTDTQY
>10|TRBV5-1|TRBJ2-1
ASRPGHNEQF
>15|TRBV7-9|TRBJ2-3
ASSSSGGPPSTDTQY
>11|TRBV27|TRBJ1-1
ASSQLFHTEAF
>12|TRBV9|TRBJ2-7
ASSVGLGEYEQY
>14|TRBV7-9|TRBJ2-7
ASSLAIAGLEYEQY
>12|TRBV20-1|TRBJ2-1
SARRDTNYNEQF
>13|TRBV7-3|TRBJ2-3
ASSLTPGSTDTQY
>13|TRBV18|TRBJ2-1
ASSLAQSSYNEQF
>11|TRBV6-6|TRBJ1-2
ASSYGPLYGYT
>11|TRBV4-1|TRBJ2-5
ASSQGTDETQY
>12|TRBV20-1|TRBJ1-4
SARSMEGREKLF
>10|TRBV20-1|TRBJ2-3
SARTPADTQY
>13|TRBV12-3/TRBV12-4|TRBJ2-5
ASSLVGRGQETQY
>15|TRBV7-2|TRBJ2-3
ASSLGPSGSSRDTQY
>12|TRBV14|TRBJ2-7
ASSPGTRVHEQY
>13|TRBV7-2|TRBJ2-1
ASSLDSRGYNEQF
>16|TRBV23-1|TRBJ2-5
ASSHTGGAGGSEETQY
>11|TRBV5-6|TRBJ2-4
ASSWSGGNIQY